This TCR beta chain was documented in a study of cytomegalovirus exposure and HLA in healthy donors. Per the germline V gene, CDR1 is SGHTA and CDR2 is FQGNSA. V was shortened by 0 bases and J by 6 bases, with 15 bases between the two germline ends. The CDR3 covers 16 residues. A multiplex PCR was run with 60 Vbeta primers and 13 Jbeta primers. The repertoire was sequenced with immunoSEQ multiplex PCR; TCRdb's copy has only in-frame clones and lacks some. The sample carries roughly 97,000 clones, about 79% recorded once. This sequence was found in a man between 60 and 75 years old in good health and CMV-seropositive. The rearrangement links TRBV7-2 to TRBJ1-5; D is unclear. Sequenced: PBMCs. In nucleotides, the CDR3 is TGTGCCAGCAGCTTAGCGAATACACGGAGCGGTCAGCCCCAGCATTTT. This codes for CASSLANTRSGQPQHF.